The T cell receptor beta chain under discussion was sequenced for a study of human T cells and chemical hapten exposure. CDR1 and CDR2 (germline): DFQATT, SNEGSKA (reference sequence). Unmatched junction bases numbered 6, after V lost 5 bases and J lost 4 bases. The CDR3 spans 14 residues. Many counts were recorded for this clonotype. TCRdb called the RACE reads again in MiXCR, with one record for every CDR3 protein. The repertoire holds roughly 38,000 distinct CDR3 sequences, with around an eighth as singletons. Sample time point: pre-sensitization, week 0. As to treatment: therapeutic diphenylcyclopropenone sensitization with weekly scalp DPC.

The sample was whole blood, taken in connection with sensitization to the hapten diphenylcyclopropenone (DPC). The V and J genes are TRBV20-1 and TRBJ2-2; TRBD2 aligns across 8 bases. The sequence came from a woman aged 25 to 39 with alopecia areata. Some clones in this sample may be carry-over from other donors' samples. The CDR3: CSASRAGGTGELFF. The CDR3 coding sequence is TGCAGTGCTTCAAGGGCGGGAGGCACCGGGGAGCTGTTTTTT.